The TCR beta chain described here comes from a study of blood T cell repertoires in COVID-19. Looking at the study overall: Researchers got acute and convalescent COVID-19 samples from the United States, Italy and Spain.

Assay used: immunoSEQ multiplex PCR; TCRdb lists only in-frame clones, some missing. The sample has about 94,000 clones, roughly four fifths seen once. Sequencing was carried out using peripheral blood. This TCR came from a man in his sixties with acute or convalescent COVID-19.

CDR3 sequence (DNA): TGTGCCAGTAGTATAGATGCTGGCAGGGGTCTTCTATCTGGGGCCAACGTCCTGACTTTC. Amino acid sequence: CASSIDAGRGLLSGANVLTF. The rearrangement joins TRBV19 to TRBJ2-6, with a weak D call TRBD1 (6 bases). The CDR3 has 20 amino acids. The V and J ends lost 0 bases and 1 base respectively, with 19 bases between them. CDR1 and CDR2 (germline): LNHDA, SQIVND (reference sequence).